The 25 T cell receptor beta chains below were found in one sample sequenced in a study of blood T cell repertoires in COVID-19. The assay was immunoSEQ multiplex PCR, and TCRdb's table has in-frame clones only and misses some. This sample has around 290,000 clones, with approximately 91% found just once. Sequenced material: peripheral blood. The receptors were gathered from a woman under 40 with COVID-19, enrolled during active disease.

This chain connects TRBV5-1 to TRBJ1-1; 8 bases fit TRBD1. With V trimmed by 4 bases and J by 1 base, 9 bases remained unmatched. Germline CDR1 is SGHRS and CDR2 is YFSETQ. The CDR3 is 16 residues long. The chain's CDR3 is CASSISGTGTNTEAFF. CDR3 in DNA: TGCGCCAGCAGCATCTCCGGGACAGGAACGAACACTGAAGCTTTCTTT.

V usage is TRBV18 and J usage is TRBJ1-2, with D possibly matching TRBD1 (6 bases). The CDR3 is made up of 11 amino acids. Per the germline V gene, CDR1 is KGHSH and CDR2 is LQKENI. With 4 bases removed from V and 8 bases from J, the gap between germline ends came to 8 bases. The DNA of the CDR3 is TGTGCCAGCTCACAGGGACACGGCTACACCTTC. Translation gives CASSQGHGYTF.

Only one count was recorded for this clone. The chain recombines TRBV2 with TRBJ2-1; 9 bases fit TRBD2. V lost 8 bases, J lost 5 bases, and 19 bases stayed unmatched. The CDR3 has 18 amino acids. Germline V gene lookup returns CDR1 SNHLY and CDR2 FYNNEI. CDR3 sequence: CASGGDRRTSVRDNEQFF. CDR3 coding DNA: TGTGCCAGCGGGGGGGACAGACGGACTAGCGTCAGGGACAATGAGCAGTTCTTC.

V is TRBV18 and J is TRBJ2-5; D is perhaps TRBD2 (6 bases). Germline CDR1 is KGHSH and CDR2 is LQKENI. Trimming stripped 2 bases from V and 2 bases from J, with 9 bases between. This CDR3 is 14 amino acids long. The CDR3, as DNA: TGTGCCAGCTCACCATGGCGGGATCAAGAGACCCAGTACTTC. This translates into CASSPWRDQETQYF.

The rearrangement links TRBV5-1 to TRBJ1-2, with TRBD1 identical over 7 bases. The germline gives CDR1 SGHRS, CDR2 YFSETQ. The ends lost 0 bases at V and 0 bases at J; junction bases unmatched: 5. The CDR3 runs 16 residues. As DNA, the CDR3 is TGCGCCAGCAGCTTGGCGGGACAGATAGCTAACTATGGCTACACCTTC. This encodes CASSLAGQIANYGYTF.

The chain employs TRBV5-1 and TRBJ2-7, with TRBD1 identical over 11 bases. In germline, CDR1 is SGHRS, CDR2 YFSETQ. The CDR3 extends over 15 amino acids. Trimming at V came to 0 bases and at J to 6 bases, leaving 5 bases not matched to a gene. The CDR3 nucleotides are TGCGCCAGCAGCTTGGTTTCGGGGACAGGGGGCGAGCAGTACTTC. This gives the protein CASSLVSGTGGEQYF.

The rearrangement joins TRBV9 to TRBJ1-4, with D unresolved. Looked up from germline, CDR1 is SGDLS and CDR2 is YYNGEE. The V end lost 4 bases, the J end lost 3 bases, and 10 bases lay between the germline ends. The length of the CDR3 is 14 residues. The CDR3 sequence: CASSPRFANEKLFF. The CDR3 DNA reads TGTGCCAGCAGCCCTCGGTTCGCTAATGAAAAACTGTTTTTT.

The chain joins TRBV5-1 to TRBJ2-7; TRBD1 agrees at 10 bases. V shed 3 bases, J shed 5 bases, and the junction held 5 bases outside the gene matches. This CDR3 has 14 residues. CDR1 is SGHRS and CDR2 is YFSETQ in the germline V gene. CDR3 residues: CASSSGTGVHEQYF. The CDR3 DNA is TGCGCCAGCAGCTCCGGGACAGGGGTCCACGAGCAGTACTTC. Full variable domain (rest looked up from reference TRBV5-1 and TRBJ2-7): KAGVTQTPRYLIKTRGQQVTLSCSPISGHRSVSWYQQTPGQGLQFLFEYFSETQRNKGNFPGRFSGRQFSNSRSEMNVSTLELGDSALYLCASSSGTGVHEQYFGPGTRLTVT.

The gene calls are TRBV11-2 and TRBJ2-1; TRBD2 might be the D (6 bases). Germline loops: CDR1 SGHAT, CDR2 FQNNGV. V was clipped by 5 bases and J by 8 bases, with 16 bases between them. The CDR3 has 14 amino acids. The CDR3 reads CASSPLTSFDEQFF. In DNA, the CDR3 is TGTGCCAGCAGCCCCTTGACTAGTTTTGATGAGCAGTTCTTC.

There are a few counts of this clone. The chain employs TRBV5-4 and TRBJ2-2; 11 bases match TRBD2. Losses at the gene ends were 4 bases for V and 7 bases for J; bases not matched to a gene: 15. CDR1 is SGHNT, CDR2 YYREEE, per germline (reference sequence). CDR3 size: 18 residues. CDR3 residues: CASSPQLLAGEVVGELFF. The CDR3 DNA sequence: TGTGCCAGCAGCCCACAACTACTAGCGGGAGAAGTGGTCGGGGAGCTGTTTTTT.

The CDR3 reads CASSQESRNTDTQYF. CDR3 DNA sequence: TGTGCCAGCAGCCAAGAGTCGCGGAACACAGATACGCAGTATTTT. J is TRBJ2-3 and V is TRBV3-1 (or the pseudogene TRBV3-2); no clear D gene. CDR1 and CDR2 (germline): LGHDT, YNNKEL (reference sequence). The V gene lost 0 bases and the J gene lost 2 bases, with 9 bases spanning the gap. The CDR3 is 15 residues long.

The chain carries TRBV7-9 and TRBJ2-7; 7 bases are a match to TRBD1. The germline V gene encodes CDR1 SEHNR and CDR2 FQNEAQ (reference sequence). With V trimmed by 4 bases and J by 3 bases, 12 bases remained unmatched. The CDR3 is made up of 16 amino acids. The CDR3 is CASSSLRDSTNYEQYF. CDR3 in DNA: TGTGCCAGCAGCTCGCTCCGGGACAGTACTAACTACGAGCAGTACTTC.

This chain uses TRBV19 with TRBJ1-3; TRBD1 is a possible D gene (6 bases). The CDR3 is made up of 15 amino acids. The V gene's germline CDR1 is LNHDA and CDR2 SQIVND (reference sequence). Trimming cost V 5 bases and J 3 bases, with 14 bases left between them. The CDR3 DNA reads as TGTGCCAGTAGTGTAAAACAGGGTTTTGGAAACACCATATATTTT. Protein sequence: CASSVKQGFGNTIYF.

The chain has TRBV6-1 and TRBJ1-4; D not resolved. V lost 1 base and J lost 8, with 14 bases in between. Germline loops: CDR1 MNHNS, CDR2 SASEGT. The CDR3 is made up of 15 amino acids. For the CDR3, the DNA is TGTGCCAGCAGTGAAGACGAGGTTCTAGGAGAAAAACTGTTTTTT. Translated: CASSEDEVLGEKLFF.

The rearrangement links TRBV5-3 to TRBJ2-7, with D perhaps matching TRBD2 (6 bases). TRBV5-3 is designated an ORF whose function remains uncertain. V was clipped by 4 bases and J by 0 bases, with 17 bases between them. The CDR3 has 16 amino acids. CDR3 residues: CARSPRSSASSYEQYF. CDR3 in DNA: TGTGCCAGAAGCCCACGATCTAGCGCGAGCTCCTACGAGCAGTACTTC.

With respect to this clone: Different DNA sequences within this sample yield the same CDR3. The CDR3 protein is CASSTAGEKLFF. The CDR3 coding sequence is TGTGCCAGTAGTACGGCGGGCGAAAAACTGTTTTTT. The chain has TRBV19 and TRBJ1-4; D unresolved. V lost 4 bases, J lost 8 bases, and 8 bases lay in between. The length of the CDR3 is 12 residues. CDR1 is LNHDA, CDR2 SQIVND, per germline (reference sequence).

V usage is TRBV6-2 or TRBV6-3 and J usage is TRBJ1-1, with no clear D. The CDR3 sequence is 14 residues long. CDR1 is MNHEY, CDR2 SVGEGT, per germline. Trimming left V 5 bases short and J 0 bases short, with 10 bases between. The CDR3 nucleotides are TGTGCCAGCAGTGTAACTTCGATGAACACTGAAGCTTTCTTT. Translated: CASSVTSMNTEAFF.

The genes are TRBV7-9 and TRBJ2-7; D not certain. Germline V gene lookup returns CDR1 SEHNR and CDR2 FQNEAQ (reference sequence). The length of the CDR3 is 12 residues. The ends were cut back, 3 bases at V and 6 bases at J, with 9 bases in the middle. For the CDR3, the DNA is TGTGCCAGCAGCTTCGGTAGCTTCGAGCAGTACTTC. This sequence encodes CASSFGSFEQYF. Using reference TRBV7-9 and TRBJ2-7 for the parts outside the CDR3, the full variable domain is DTGVSQNPRHKITKRGQNVTFRCDPISEHNRLYWYRQTLGQGPEFLTYFQNEAQLEKSRLLSDRFSAERPKGSFSTLEIQRTEQGDSAMYLCASSFGSFEQYFGPGTRLTVT.

The V call is TRBV28, the J call TRBJ2-2; D remains unclear. The V end lost 3 bases, the J end lost 2 bases, and 16 bases lay between the germline ends. The CDR3 has 17 amino acids. Germline lookup yields CDR1 MDHEN and CDR2 SYDVKM. DNA for the CDR3: TGTGCCAGCAGTTTCCCCACCCGACTCACCAACACCGGGGAGCTGTTTTTT. This encodes CASSFPTRLTNTGELFF.

The chain uses TRBV4-1 and TRBJ2-3; weak D call: TRBD2 (5 bases). The CDR3 sequence is 14 residues long. V lost 4 bases to trimming and J lost 4 bases, with 12 bases between them. Germline V CDR1 and CDR2: MGHRA, YSYEKL. The CDR3 region has the DNA TGCGCCAGCAGCCCAACGGGGAGCGCAGATACGCAGTATTTT. Translating gives CASSPTGSADTQYF.

The genes are TRBV5-1 and TRBJ2-7, with 8 bases aligning to TRBD2. This CDR3 region has 16 residues. Germline values: CDR1 SGHRS, CDR2 YFSETQ. V shed 0 bases, J shed 2 bases, and the junction held 7 bases outside the gene matches. This CDR3 is CASSLEGAGGAYEQYF. CDR3 DNA sequence: TGCGCCAGCAGCTTGGAGGGCGCGGGAGGAGCCTACGAGCAGTACTTC.

The chain has TRBV6-1 and TRBJ1-2; D gene uncertain. CDR3 size: 15 residues. Germline CDR1 MNHNS, CDR2 SASEGT. V was clipped by 3 bases and J by 4 bases, with 15 bases between them. The CDR3 is CASSDPSRLGYGYTF. The CDR3 nucleotides read TGTGCCAGCAGTGACCCCTCTAGATTGGGCTATGGCTACACCTTC.

The chain is built from TRBV7-7 and TRBJ1-4, with 8 positions matching TRBD1. The CDR3 runs 15 residues. CDR1 and CDR2 (germline): SSHAT, FNYEAQ (reference sequence). The V gene end was trimmed by 5 bases and the J gene end by 0 bases; junction bases not matched to a gene: 2. The CDR3 reads CASSQTGATNEKLFF. CDR3 bases: TGTGCCAGCAGCCAGACAGGGGCAACTAATGAAAAACTGTTTTTT.

The V and J genes are TRBV5-6 and TRBJ1-4, with a weak D call TRBD1 (5 bases). The CDR3 is made up of 15 amino acids. CDR1 is SGHDT, CDR2 YYEEEE, per germline. V lost 2 bases and J lost 7, with 15 bases in between. CDR3 nucleotide sequence: TGTGCCAGCAGCTTAGGGGTAGTGCTGGGTGAAAAACTGTTTTTT. This encodes CASSLGVVLGEKLFF.

The rearrangement uses TRBV3-1 (or the pseudogene TRBV3-2) and TRBJ1-1; 10 bases map to TRBD1. CDR3 length equals 16 residues. Germline V gene data show CDR1 as LGHDT and CDR2 as YNNKEL (reference sequence). V lost 3 bases and J lost 5; bases outside the gene matches: 9. As DNA, the CDR3 is TGTGCCAGCAGCCAGGGACAGGGGAATGGAGAGACTGAAGCTTTCTTT. Protein: CASSQGQGNGETEAFF.